This TCR beta chain was captured by sequencing in a study of blood T cells in healthy people across ages (dated by TCRdb to between 2014 and 2016). About the investigation overall: In model experiments, roughly one uniquely barcoded TCR beta cDNA molecule per two T cells was captured by template switching. The study analyzed two additional independent replicas of 1 million unique cDNA reads from the same blood draw for two donors, one aged 18 to 30 and one aged 80 or older. Donors were grouped into four age groups: young (average approximately 15 years), middle-aged (around 39), aged (roughly 62) and long-lived (around 80). The study measured age-related changes in TCR beta repertoire diversity using deep sequencing normalized with unique cDNA molecular identifiers. To avoid experimental bias, donors of different ages were randomly spread across the sequencing lanes.

Systemically healthy Caucasian individuals from Russia, 39 in total and aged roughly 6 to 95 years, were included as donors. About 9.1 milliliters of peripheral blood were collected from each donor into EDTA-treated Vacutainer tubes. PBMCs were isolated by Ficoll-Paque density-gradient centrifugation, with at least 6 million obtained per sample. Trizol reagent was used to extract total RNA from PBMCs, with at least 6 micrograms per sample. Naive CD45RAhigh/CD27high T cell percentages were measured by flow cytometry on a PBMC aliquot from every donor. This clonotype was counted only a few times. The specificity of this receptor is unknown. No clone much larger than this one lies a single base away; base qualities are absent. The receptor library was made with 5' RACE. A second roughly 6 to 12 cycle PCR used a sample-barcoded 5' primer and a J-beta primer mix. A template-switch 5' adaptor carrying 12 random nucleotides introduced a unique molecular identifier onto each TCR beta cDNA molecule. Each sample yielded at least 2.5 million CDR3-containing paired-end reads. The Mint cDNA synthesis kit, primed by a TRBC-specific oligonucleotide, was used to synthesize first-strand cDNA from all RNA. Following uracil-DNA glycosylase treatment, all cDNA underwent a first 18-cycle PCR with the universal primers M1SS and BC2_uni_R. As for the authors' bioinformatics: For normalization, 1 million high-quality reads were randomly selected from each sample, with every read carrying a distinct molecular identifier. Instead of being binned into consensus sequences, reads with shared molecular identifiers were discarded. MiTCR, run with a Q25 quality threshold and the strictest error-elimination algorithm, handled CDR3 identification, clonotype clustering and error correction. A nonparametric unseen species model with Euler transformation was used to estimate a lower bound on total TCR beta diversity. The raw public data were reprocessed by TCRdb itself: fastp quality trimming at Q25, MiXCR clonotype calling, in-frame beta chains only. Rows with one shared CDR3 protein collapse into an entry with the most common genes and DNA. Here the V and J calls rest on TCRdb's processing, not on the authors' analysis. The sample table contains 1.5 million to 2 million distinct CDR3 sequences; only one count was recorded for around 40% of them. The ten largest clonotypes hold 20% to 25% of the sample.

Measured from the cysteine to the phenylalanine, the CDR3 is 15 residues long. Just CDR3 DNA is preserved here, 45 bases in frame from base 1. Trimming costs V 5 bases and J 4 bases, and their ends lie 15 bases apart. CDR1 LNHNV and CDR2 YYDKDF are derived from the germline V gene (reference sequence). Results and caveats for the whole study, not just this receptor: Estimates of total diversity from one million sequenced T cells were regarded as lower bounds and underestimates. Observed TCR beta diversity correlated strongly with the percentage of naive T cells measured by flow cytometry. Compared with the aged group, the long-lived group had more naive CD4+ T cells, fewer expanded clones and increased TCR diversity, a pattern suggesting age selection. Since profiling was done on bulk unsorted PBMCs, naive and antigen-experienced compartments could not be conclusively compared. Observed TCR beta diversity per million T cells fell roughly linearly with age, and a significant reduction was already apparent by age around 36. Because the CMV infection status of the donors was unknown, age-related changes in expanded clonotypes may potentially have been confounded.

Here the chain combines TRBV15 and TRBJ2-1, and TRBD2 may be the D gene, going by 7 matching bases. Source material: blood. The receptor was isolated from a human donor in good health. Here is the DNA: TGTGCCACCAGCCTAGAGGGGGGGGTTTACAATGAGCAGTTCTTC. Translated, this gives CATSLEGGVYNEQFF. Reference TRBV15 and TRBJ2-1 genes cover what lies past the CDR3, so the full variable domain is DAMVIQNPRYQVTQFGKPVTLSCSQTLNHNVMYWYQQKSSQAPKLLFHYYDKDFNNEADTPDNFQSRRPNTSFCFLDIRSPGLGDTAMYLCATSLEGGVYNEQFFGPGTRLTVL.